Listed here is a single TCR beta chain. Its antigen has not been determined. The input lacks base qualities; no much larger clone sits a single base away. The CDR3 regions of human TCRbeta chains were analyzed by immunosequencing. On the study's bioinformatics: Repertoire TCRs were matched against a reference library of SARS-CoV-2-specific TCRs generated with the MIRA antigen-specificity platform. Breadth meant the fraction of unique TCRs that were SARS-CoV-2-associated, whereas depth meant the fraction of total T cells that were SARS-CoV-2-associated. Using the MIRA data, each spike-specific TCR was mapped to the spike region that the TCR reacts to and placed in a CD4 or CD8 class. Log10-transformed breadth and depth values were compared by one-way ANOVA with Sidak's multiple comparisons tests. Sourced from immuneACCESS, this table was stored by TCRdb with only in-frame sequences that have V and J called. A share of the clones is absent; for the studies checked, an unresolved V gene accounts for under half, and the remainder has no known explanation. The V and J calls and clone size are taken from that table; D and trimming were inferred from the DNA. The sample yields 150,000 to 250,000 clones; 80% to 95% were counted once. The top ten hold approximately 1% of the sample.

This record comes from a study of T cell responses to AZD1222 COVID-19 vaccine (dated by TCRdb to 2020 to 2023). At the level of the whole study: TCR sequencing was performed for 230 to 250 trial participants, of whom around 210 were given two doses of AZD1222 and some 26 were given two doses of MenACWY control vaccine. Trial participants were enrolled by age into 18-55, 56-69 and 70-plus year subgroups, with around 150, 28 and 57 TCR-sequenced participants respectively.

Overall results and qualifications from the work: No day 14 peak-response samples were available, so repertoires were characterized only after the peak T cell response. After two AZD1222 doses, both the breadth and the depth of spike-specific TCRs were significantly higher than at day 0 and than in MenACWY recipients. Conclusions about previously exposed vaccinees were limited because only six or seven AZD1222 recipients were SARS-CoV-2 seropositive at baseline. Epitopes outside the regions mutated in the B.1.351 and B.1.1.7 variants were reportedly recognized by nearly half of the unique spike-specific TCRs. Most participants were white British and females outnumbered males, and the authors suggested that clonal diversity may have been underestimated. The vaccine-associated CD4 TCRs covered the entire spike protein, and the dominant responses fell in regions 160-218 and 743-854. The 56-69-year group was small, and its depth increase did not reach significance, likely because of low power.

Trimming removed 4 bases from V and 2 bases from J; the gene matches leave 6 bases unexplained. CDR1 LNHDA and CDR2 SQIVND were looked up in the germline V gene (reference sequence). The CDR3 measures 16 amino acids from cysteine to phenylalanine. The read is trimmed to its CDR3 DNA, 48 bases read in frame from base 1. Interpreted using the paper, the time point label stands for: about 28 days (+/-7) after the second vaccine dose. AZD1222 recipients with second doses at about 4 weeks or about 12 weeks were pooled, because spike-specific TCR depth and breadth did not differ between schedules. Samples from vaccinated people were obtained from the UK trials COV001 and COV002, which included a single-blind randomized controlled phase 2/3 trial of AZD1222 (ChAdOx1 nCoV-19) in healthy adults. For TCRbeta chain sequencing, PBMC samples from trial participants were taken at day 0 and at day 28 after the second dose.

The source material was peripheral blood, sampled 28 days after the second AZD1222 dose. This TCR derives from an adult who received the AZD1222 COVID-19 vaccine. The chain is made from TRBV19 and TRBJ2-3; TRBD2 aligns with 10 central bases. The DNA is as follows: TGTGCCAGTAGTACGCCTAGCGGGGGATACACAGATACGCAGTATTTT. This encodes CASSTPSGGYTDTQYF.